The next 9 T cell receptor beta chains were all read from a single sample in a study of T cell responses to AZD1222 COVID-19 vaccine (dated by TCRdb to about 2021). The time point label for this specimen denotes: baseline before first vaccination. What this sample's treatment or condition label stands for: meningococcal conjugate vaccine given as trial control. The library relied on the immunoSEQ multiplex PCR assay. This immuneACCESS table, as held by TCRdb, lists in-frame sequences with V and J called but not all clones. Of the missing ones, under half trace to an unresolved V gene in checked studies; the others have no known cause. In this sample the table shows 100,000 to 150,000 clones, less than 95% of which occur a single time. The ten most abundant clones make up about 4% of the sample. Sample: peripheral blood, taken on day 0 of MenACWY control vaccination. These receptors all stem from an adult in good health.

This clone was counted once. The rearrangement links TRBV5-4 to TRBJ2-1, with 13 nucleotides matching TRBD2. The CDR3 runs 16 residues. The trim removed 4 bases at V and 7 bases at J, leaving 8 bases unmatched. Germline assignment: CDR1 SGHNT and CDR2 YYREEE (reference sequence). CDR3 DNA: TGTGCCAGCAGCCCCCGGACTAGCGGGAGAGGTAATGAGCAGTTCTTC. Translated: CASSPRTSGRGNEQFF.

The CDR3 nucleotides read TGTGCCAGCAGTTTCCCACAGGGTGTAGGCAATCAGCCCCAGCATTTT. Its protein product is CASSFPQGVGNQPQHF. The chain links TRBV28 to TRBJ1-5; D perhaps matches TRBD1 (6 bases). Deletions cut 3 bases from V and 2 bases from J, with 14 bases between. The V gene's germline CDR1 is MDHEN and CDR2 SYDVKM. This CDR3 is built from 16 residues.

Worth noting for this clone: The junction departs from germline at one end; a sequencing error may be responsible. The chain is built from TRBV6-1 and TRBJ1-6; D is uncertain. CDR1 MNHNS and CDR2 SASEGT come from the germline V gene. The CDR3 consists of 11 residues. The CDR3 DNA reads as TGTGTCAGCAGTGAAGGTTCACCCCTCCACTTT. This codes for CVSSEGSPLHF.

The rearrangement joins TRBV13 to TRBJ1-2; 7 bases are a match to TRBD1. Germline CDR1 is PRHDT and CDR2 is FYEKMQ (reference sequence). Trimming cost V 4 bases and J 4 bases; bases outside gene matches: 9. The CDR3 is made up of 15 amino acids. The CDR3 region has the DNA TGTGCCAGCAGCTCACACCTCGACAGGGCCTATGGCTACACCTTC. Translating gives CASSSHLDRAYGYTF. Based on the CDR3 plus reference TRBV13 and TRBJ1-2, the full variable domain is AAGVIQSPRHLIKEKRETATLKCYPIPRHDTVYWYQQGPGQDPQFLISFYEKMQSDKGSIPDRFSAQQFSDYHSELNMSSLELGDSALYFCASSSHLDRAYGYTFGSGTRLTVV.

The J gene is TRBJ2-1, the V gene TRBV7-9, with D maybe TRBD2 (6 bases). Trimming left V 0 bases short and J 9 bases short, with 12 bases between. The CDR3 has 14 residues. Germline CDR1 SEHNR, CDR2 FQNEAQ (reference sequence). The CDR3 DNA is TGTGCCAGCAGCTTAGCGGGAGGACTCGGTGAGCAGTTCTTC. It yields the protein CASSLAGGLGEQFF.

The genes are TRBV11-2 and TRBJ2-5; D is uncertain. Germline-derived CDR1 and CDR2 are SGHAT and FQNNGV. The CDR3 length is 18 residues. The V gene lost 0 bases and the J gene lost 0 bases, with 17 bases spanning the gap. The CDR3 here is CASSLDPMDARYQETQYF. The CDR3 bases are TGTGCCAGCAGCTTAGATCCCATGGACGCCCGGTACCAAGAGACCCAGTACTTC.

The chain has TRBV30 and TRBJ1-3, with D unclear. Trimming cost V 5 bases and J 0 bases, with 17 bases left between them. This CDR3 comprises 16 residues. The germline V gene encodes CDR1 GTSNPN and CDR2 SVGIG (reference sequence). CDR3 nucleotides: TGTGCCTGGGACGCTCCAACTATCAGCTCTGGAAACACCATATATTTT. Protein product: CAWDAPTISSGNTIYF.

This chain links TRBV27 with TRBJ1-6; D uncertain. This CDR3 has 16 residues. CDR1 and CDR2 from the germline V gene are MNHEY and SMNVEV (reference sequence). V was pared by 5 bases and J by 1 base, with 12 bases between. The CDR3 DNA reads as TGTGCCAGCAGTAAAACGGCGGGGTCCTATAATTCACCCCTCCACTTT. It encodes CASSKTAGSYNSPLHF.

The chain carries TRBV15 and TRBJ2-7; D is possibly TRBD2 (7 bases). The V end lost 2 bases, the J end lost 6 bases, and 20 bases lay between the germline ends. The CDR3 totals 16 residues. Germline values: CDR1 LNHNV, CDR2 YYDKDF (reference sequence). The CDR3 region has the DNA TGTGCCACCAGCAGATCCGGGGGGACACTCGGGGGCGAGCAGTACGTC. It yields the protein CATSRSGGTLGGEQYV.